This T cell receptor beta chain was observed in a study of T cell changes during pregnancy in multiple sclerosis. In germline, CDR1 is ENHRY, CDR2 SYGVKD. CDR3 length: 17 amino acids. Trimming took 3 bases from V and 0 from J; bases not matched to a gene: 6. This clone appeared once. The protocol was immunoSEQ multiplex PCR, while the TCRdb copy is restricted to in-frame clones and leaves out a portion. Of around 69,000 clones listed, roughly 90% are singletons. This chain uses TRBV10-3 with TRBJ2-1, with TRBD2 matching 9 bases. The source material was peripheral blood, sampled in the first trimester of pregnancy. The clonotype comes from a female donor with multiple sclerosis, enrolled in a pregnancy study. The CDR3 sequence: CAISDQWTSVSYNEQFF. CDR3 DNA: TGTGCCATCAGTGACCAATGGACTAGCGTCTCCTACAATGAGCAGTTCTTC.